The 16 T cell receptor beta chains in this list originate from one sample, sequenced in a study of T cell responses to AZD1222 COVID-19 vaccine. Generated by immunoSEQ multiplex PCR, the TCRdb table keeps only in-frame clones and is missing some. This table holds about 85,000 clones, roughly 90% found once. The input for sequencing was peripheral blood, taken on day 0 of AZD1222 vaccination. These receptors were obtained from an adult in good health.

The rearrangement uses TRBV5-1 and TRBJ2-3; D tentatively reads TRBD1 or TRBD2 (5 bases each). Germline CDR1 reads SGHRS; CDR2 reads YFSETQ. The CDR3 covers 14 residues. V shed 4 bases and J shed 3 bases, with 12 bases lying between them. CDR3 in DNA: TGCGCCAGCAGCACCGGGACGGAAACAGATACGCAGTATTTT. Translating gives CASSTGTETDTQYF.

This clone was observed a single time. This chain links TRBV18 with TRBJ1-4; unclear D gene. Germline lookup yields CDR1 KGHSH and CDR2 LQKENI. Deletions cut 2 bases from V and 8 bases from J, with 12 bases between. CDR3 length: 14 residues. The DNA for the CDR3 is TGTGCCAGCTCACCAGGAACCCAAAGGGAAAAACTGTTTTTT. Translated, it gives CASSPGTQREKLFF.

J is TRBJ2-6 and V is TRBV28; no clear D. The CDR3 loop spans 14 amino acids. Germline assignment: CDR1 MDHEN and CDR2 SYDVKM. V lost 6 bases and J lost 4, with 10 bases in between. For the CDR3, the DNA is TGTGCCAGCAGCCGCTCGGTGGGGGCCAACGTCCTGACTTTC. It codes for CASSRSVGANVLTF. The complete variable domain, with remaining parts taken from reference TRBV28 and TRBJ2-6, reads DVKVTQSSRYLVKRTGEKVFLECVQDMDHENMFWYRQDPGLGLRLIYFSYDVKMKEKGDIPEGYSVSREKKERFSLILESASTNQTSMYLCASSRSVGANVLTFGAGSRLTVL.

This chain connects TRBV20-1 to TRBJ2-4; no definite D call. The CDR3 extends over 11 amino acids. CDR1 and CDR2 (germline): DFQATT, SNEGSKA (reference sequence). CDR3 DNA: TGCACCGGCAACTCCGGGAACATTCAGTACTTC. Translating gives CTGNSGNIQYF.

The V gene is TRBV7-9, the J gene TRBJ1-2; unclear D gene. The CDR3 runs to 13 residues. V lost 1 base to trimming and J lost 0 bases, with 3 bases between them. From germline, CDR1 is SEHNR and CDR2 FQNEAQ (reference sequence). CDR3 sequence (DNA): TGTGCCAGCAGCTTAGGGACTAACTATGGCTACACCTTC. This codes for CASSLGTNYGYTF.

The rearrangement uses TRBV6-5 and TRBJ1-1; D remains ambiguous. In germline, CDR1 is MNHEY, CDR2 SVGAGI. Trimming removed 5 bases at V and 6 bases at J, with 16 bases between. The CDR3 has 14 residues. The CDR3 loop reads CASSHRPIEAEAFF. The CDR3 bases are TGTGCCAGCAGTCACCGACCAATTGAAGCTGAAGCTTTCTTT.

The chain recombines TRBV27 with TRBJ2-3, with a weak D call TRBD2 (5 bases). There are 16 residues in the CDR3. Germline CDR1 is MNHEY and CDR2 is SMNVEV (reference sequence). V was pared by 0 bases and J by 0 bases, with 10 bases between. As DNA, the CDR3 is TGTGCCAGCAGTTTATCGAGGGTCTCTAGCACAGATACGCAGTATTTT. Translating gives CASSLSRVSSTDTQYF.

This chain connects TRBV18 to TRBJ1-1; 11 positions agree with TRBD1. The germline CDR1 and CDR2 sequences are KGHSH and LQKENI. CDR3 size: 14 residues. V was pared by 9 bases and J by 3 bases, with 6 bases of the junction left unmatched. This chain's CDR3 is CASSWGQGDTEAFF. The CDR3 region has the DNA TGTGCCAGTTCGTGGGGACAGGGGGACACTGAAGCTTTCTTT.

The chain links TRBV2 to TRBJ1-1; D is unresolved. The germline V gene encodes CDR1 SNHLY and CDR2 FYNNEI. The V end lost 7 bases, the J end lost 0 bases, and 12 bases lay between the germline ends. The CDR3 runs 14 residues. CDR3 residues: CASKGTSMNTEAFF. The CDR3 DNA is TGTGCCAGCAAGGGAACAAGCATGAACACTGAAGCTTTCTTT.

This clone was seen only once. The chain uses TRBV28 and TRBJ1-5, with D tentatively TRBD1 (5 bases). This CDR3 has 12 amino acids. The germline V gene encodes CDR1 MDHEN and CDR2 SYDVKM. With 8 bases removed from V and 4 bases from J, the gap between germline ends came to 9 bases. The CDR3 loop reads CASGNRNQPQHF. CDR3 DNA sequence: TGTGCCAGCGGAAACAGGAATCAGCCCCAGCATTTT.

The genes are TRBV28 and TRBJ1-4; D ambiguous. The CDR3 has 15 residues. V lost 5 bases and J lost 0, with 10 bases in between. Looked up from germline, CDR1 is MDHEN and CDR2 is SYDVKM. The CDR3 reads CASSHRAATNEKLFF. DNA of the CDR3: TGTGCCAGCAGTCACCGGGCCGCAACTAATGAAAAACTGTTTTTT. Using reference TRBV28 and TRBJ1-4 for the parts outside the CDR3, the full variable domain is DVKVTQSSRYLVKRTGEKVFLECVQDMDHENMFWYRQDPGLGLRLIYFSYDVKMKEKGDIPEGYSVSREKKERFSLILESASTNQTSMYLCASSHRAATNEKLFFGSGTQLSVL.

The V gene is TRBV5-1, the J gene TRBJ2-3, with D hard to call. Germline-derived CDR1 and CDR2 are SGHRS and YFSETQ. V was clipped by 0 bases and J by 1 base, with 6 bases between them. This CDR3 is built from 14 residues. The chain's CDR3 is CASSLGGGTDTQYF. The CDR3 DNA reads TGCGCCAGCAGCTTGGGCGGTGGCACAGATACGCAGTATTTT.

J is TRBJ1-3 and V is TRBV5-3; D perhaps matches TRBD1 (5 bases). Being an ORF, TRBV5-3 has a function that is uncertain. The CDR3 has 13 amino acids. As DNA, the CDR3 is TGTGGTAGGGGCGGAGTCTCTGGAAACACCATATATTTT. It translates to CGRGGVSGNTIYF.

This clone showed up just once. CDR3 sequence: CASSQVGGTNTGELFF. The CDR3 nucleotides are TGTGCCAGCAGCCAAGTTGGAGGGACTAACACCGGGGAGCTGTTTTTT. V usage is TRBV14 and J usage is TRBJ2-2; D perhaps matches TRBD2 (6 bases). The CDR3 is 16 residues long. The V gene lost 1 base and the J gene lost 2 bases, with 11 bases spanning the gap. Germline V gene sequence: CDR1 SGHDN, CDR2 FVKESK.

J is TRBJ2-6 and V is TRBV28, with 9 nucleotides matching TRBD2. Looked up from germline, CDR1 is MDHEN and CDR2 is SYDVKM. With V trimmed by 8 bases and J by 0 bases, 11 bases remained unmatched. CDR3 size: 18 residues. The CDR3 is CASVDSGSRTSGANVLTF. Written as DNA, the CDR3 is TGTGCCAGCGTGGATAGCGGGAGCCGAACCTCTGGGGCCAACGTCCTGACTTTC. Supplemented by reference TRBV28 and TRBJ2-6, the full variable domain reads DVKVTQSSRYLVKRTGEKVFLECVQDMDHENMFWYRQDPGLGLRLIYFSYDVKMKEKGDIPEGYSVSREKKERFSLILESASTNQTSMYLCASVDSGSRTSGANVLTFGAGSRLTVL.

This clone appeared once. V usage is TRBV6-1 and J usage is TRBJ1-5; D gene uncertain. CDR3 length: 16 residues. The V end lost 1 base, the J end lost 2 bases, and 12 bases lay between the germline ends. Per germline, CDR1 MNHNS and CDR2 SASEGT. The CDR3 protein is CASSEGAAVGNQPQHF. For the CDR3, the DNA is TGTGCCAGCAGTGAAGGGGCTGCTGTCGGCAATCAGCCCCAGCATTTT.